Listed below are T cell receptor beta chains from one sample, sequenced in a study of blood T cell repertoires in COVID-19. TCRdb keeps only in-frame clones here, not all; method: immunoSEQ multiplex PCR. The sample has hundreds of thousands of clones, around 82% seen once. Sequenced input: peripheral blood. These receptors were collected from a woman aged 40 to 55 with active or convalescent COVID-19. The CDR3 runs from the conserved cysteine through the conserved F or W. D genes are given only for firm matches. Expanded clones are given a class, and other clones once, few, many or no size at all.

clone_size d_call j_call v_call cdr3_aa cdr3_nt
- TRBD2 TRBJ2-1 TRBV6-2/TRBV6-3 CASSYPTSGAYNEQFF TGTGCCAGCAGTTACCCGACTAGCGGAGCCTACAATGAGCAGTTCTTC
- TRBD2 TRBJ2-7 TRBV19 CASSPLYETGGGINSYEQYF TGTGCCAGTAGCCCCCTTTATGAGACCGGCGGGGGGATAAACTCCTACGAGCAGTACTTC
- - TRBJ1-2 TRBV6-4 CASSGRTARRGYGYTF TGTGCCAGCAGTGGCCGCACGGCCAGGAGGGGCTATGGCTACACCTTC
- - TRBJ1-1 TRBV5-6 CASSLAGYTEAFF TGTGCCAGCAGCTTGGCAGGTTACACTGAAGCTTTCTTT
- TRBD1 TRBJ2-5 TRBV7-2 CASSLGYRGQETQYF TGTGCCAGCAGCTTAGGGTACAGGGGTCAAGAGACCCAGTACTTC
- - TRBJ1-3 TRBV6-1 CASSEGVTGHGSGNTIYF TGTGCCAGCAGTGAGGGGGTAACAGGGCATGGGTCTGGAAACACCATATATTTT
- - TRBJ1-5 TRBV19 CASSMQGGSYNQPQHF TGTGCCAGTAGTATGCAGGGAGGGAGTTACAATCAGCCCCAGCATTTT
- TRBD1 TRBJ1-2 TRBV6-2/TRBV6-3 CASSYAGGGNGYTF TGTGCCAGCAGTTACGCAGGGGGCGGTAATGGCTACACCTTC
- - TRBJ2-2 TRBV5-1 CASSSTTGELFF TGCGCCAGCAGCTCTACCACCGGGGAGCTGTTTTTT
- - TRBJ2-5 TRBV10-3 CAISDGGGEQETQYF TGTGCCATCAGTGACGGAGGCGGAGAGCAAGAGACCCAGTACTTC
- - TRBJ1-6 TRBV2 CASSDRGGLTSSYNSPLHF TGTGCCAGCAGTGACCGGGGAGGGCTAACTAGCTCCTATAATTCACCCCTCCACTTT
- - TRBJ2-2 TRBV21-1 CASSTPAARGKTGELFF TGTGCCAGCAGCACCCCCGCGGCACGAGGGAAAACCGGGGAGCTGTTTTTT
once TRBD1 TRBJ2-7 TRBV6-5 CASSWPGQGLIGQYF TGTGCCAGCAGTTGGCCGGGACAGGGCCTTATAGGGCAGTACTTC
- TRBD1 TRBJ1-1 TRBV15 CATSGRQGSTEAFF TGTGCCACCAGCGGTAGACAGGGAAGCACTGAAGCTTTCTTT
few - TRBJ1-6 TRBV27 CASSPLGNSPLHF TGTGCCAGCAGTCCTCTAGGAAATTCACCCCTCCACTTT
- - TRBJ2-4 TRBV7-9 CASSPRTFAKNIQYF TGTGCCAGCAGCCCCCGGACATTTGCCAAAAACATTCAGTACTTC
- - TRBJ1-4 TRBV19 CASRPGQRVTNEKLFF TGTGCCAGTAGGCCAGGACAGAGAGTGACTAATGAAAAACTGTTTTTT
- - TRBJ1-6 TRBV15 CATSSTKDRSRSYNSPLHF TGTGCCACCAGCAGCACAAAAGACAGGTCCCGCTCCTATAATTCACCCCTCCACTTT
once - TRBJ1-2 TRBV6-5 CASSYGGSGYTF TGTGCCAGCAGTTACGGGGGGAGTGGCTACACCTTC
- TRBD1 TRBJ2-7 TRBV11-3 CASNAGTGNYEQYF TGTGCCAGCAACGCCGGGACAGGGAACTACGAGCAGTACTTC
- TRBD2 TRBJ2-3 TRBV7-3 CASSQGLLRTDTQYF TGTGCCAGCAGCCAGGGACTACTACGCACAGATACGCAGTATTTT
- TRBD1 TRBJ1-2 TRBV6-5 CASSYPQTGDYGYTF TGTGCCAGCAGTTACCCCCAGACAGGGGACTATGGCTACACCTTC
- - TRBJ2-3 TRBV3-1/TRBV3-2 CASSQDGAASTDTQYF TGTGCCAGCAGCCAAGATGGAGCGGCTAGCACAGATACGCAGTATTTT
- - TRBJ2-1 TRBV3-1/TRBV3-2 CASSPERTLQFF TGTGCCAGCAGCCCCGAGCGGACCCTGCAGTTCTTC
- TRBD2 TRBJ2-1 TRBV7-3 CASSLLAGGLYNEQFF TGTGCCAGCAGCTTACTAGCGGGGGGGCTGTACAATGAGCAGTTCTTC
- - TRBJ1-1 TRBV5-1 CASSSQGNTEAFF TGCGCCAGCAGCTCCCAGGGTAACACTGAAGCTTTCTTT
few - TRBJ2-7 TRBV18 CASSPGADYEQYF TGTGCCAGCTCACCGGGCGCAGACTACGAGCAGTACTTC
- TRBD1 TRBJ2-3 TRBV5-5 CASSGTGGRDTQYF TGTGCCAGCAGTGGGACAGGGGGACGAGATACGCAGTATTTT
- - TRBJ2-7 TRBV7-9 CAGGTDAYEQYF TGTGCCGGGGGGACAGACGCCTACGAGCAGTACTTC
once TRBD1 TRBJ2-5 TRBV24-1 CATSRATGGEETQYF TGTGCCACCAGCCGCGCGACAGGGGGCGAGGAGACCCAGTACTTC
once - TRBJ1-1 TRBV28 CASSLTGNTEAFF TGTGCCAGCAGTTTGACGGGTAACACTGAAGCTTTCTTT
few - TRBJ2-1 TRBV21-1 CASSKALAGSTYNEQFF TGTGCCAGCAGCAAAGCCCTAGCGGGATCTACCTACAATGAGCAGTTCTTC
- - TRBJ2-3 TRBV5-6 CASSWLGTSLEDTQYF TGTGCCAGCAGCTGGCTGGGCACTAGCTTGGAAGATACGCAGTATTTT
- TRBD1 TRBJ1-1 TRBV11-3 CASSRGQGDNTEAFF TGTGCCAGCAGCCGGGGACAGGGGGACAACACTGAAGCTTTCTTT
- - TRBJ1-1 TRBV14 CASSQDEGYLLDTEAFF TGTGCCAGCAGCCAAGACGAGGGCTATCTGTTGGACACTGAAGCTTTCTTT
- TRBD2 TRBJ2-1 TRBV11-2 CASSFGTSGPEQFF TGTGCCAGCAGCTTCGGGACTAGCGGGCCTGAGCAGTTCTTC
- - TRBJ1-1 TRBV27 CASTNTKSNTEAFF TGTGCCAGCACCAATACTAAATCGAACACTGAAGCTTTCTTT
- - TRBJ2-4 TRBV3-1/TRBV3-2 CASSQDAQGGGGAKNIQYF TGTGCCAGCAGCCAAGATGCACAGGGAGGCGGGGGAGCCAAAAACATTCAGTACTTC
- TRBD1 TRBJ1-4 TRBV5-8 CASSSWTGPNEKLFF TGTGCCAGCAGCTCCTGGACAGGGCCGAATGAAAAACTGTTTTTT
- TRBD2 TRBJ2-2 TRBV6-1 CASSEASGTITGELFF TGTGCCAGCAGTGAGGCTAGCGGGACGATCACCGGGGAGCTGTTTTTT
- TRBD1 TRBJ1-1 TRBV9 CASSIGQANTEAFF TGTGCCAGCAGCATCGGACAGGCGAACACTGAAGCTTTCTTT